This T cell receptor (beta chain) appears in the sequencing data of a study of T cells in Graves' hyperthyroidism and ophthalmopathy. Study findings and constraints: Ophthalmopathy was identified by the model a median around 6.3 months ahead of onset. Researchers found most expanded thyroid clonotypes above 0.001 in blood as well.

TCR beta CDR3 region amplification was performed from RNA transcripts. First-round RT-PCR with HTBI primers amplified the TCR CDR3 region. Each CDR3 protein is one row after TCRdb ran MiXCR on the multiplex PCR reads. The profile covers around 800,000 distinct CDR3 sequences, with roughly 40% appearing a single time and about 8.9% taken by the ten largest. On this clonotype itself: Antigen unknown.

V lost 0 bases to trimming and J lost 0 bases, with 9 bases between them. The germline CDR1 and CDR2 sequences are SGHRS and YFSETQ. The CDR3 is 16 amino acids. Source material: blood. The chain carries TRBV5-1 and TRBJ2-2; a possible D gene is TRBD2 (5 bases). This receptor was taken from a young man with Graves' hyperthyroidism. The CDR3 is CASSLGTLANTGELFF. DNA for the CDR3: TGCGCCAGCAGCTTGGGGACTTTAGCGAACACCGGGGAGCTGTTTTTT.